This T cell receptor beta chain was sequenced in a study of shared clonotypes between healthy human individuals. General study findings and limits: Blood was the only sampled material, and tissue repertoires likely differ. Non-shared clonotypes were found to have lower generation probabilities than the clonotypes that were shared by all four of the sorted-subset donors.

Once extracted for a subset, genomic DNA was divided evenly among several immunoSEQ plates. TCRdb keeps only in-frame clones here, not all; method: immunoSEQ multiplex PCR. The data show around 2.1 million clones, 90% to 96% seen once. As for this clone: Its antigen remains unknown.

V lost 5 bases and J lost 0; bases outside the gene matches: 5. CDR1 and CDR2 from the germline V gene are SGHTA and FQGTGA. This CDR3 has 16 amino acids. The sequence was obtained from a man aged 18 to 30 in good health. This chain uses TRBV7-3 with TRBJ2-1, with 9 bases that match TRBD1. The sample consisted of naive CD4+ T cells sorted from blood. Subset in this sample: CD45RA+ positively selected. The CDR3 region is CASSTDRGSSYNEQFF. In DNA form, the CDR3 reads TGTGCCAGCAGCACGGACAGGGGATCCTCCTACAATGAGCAGTTCTTC.